A selection of T cell receptor beta chains follows, all from one sample in a study of blood T cell repertoires in COVID-19. The method was immunoSEQ multiplex PCR; TCRdb's version includes in-frame clones alone and lacks a portion of them. The table records 150,000 or so clones, roughly 90% of them present only once. The sequencing sample was made of PBMCs or T cells enriched from blood (not recorded which). These TCRs come from a woman between 45 and 60 years old who had recovered from COVID-19. Each CDR3 is given with its conserved first and last residue. Fields, in order: V gene, J gene, clone size, D gene, CDR3 DNA, CDR3 protein. D genes are given only for firm matches. Some rows mark clone size as missing; the rest say once, few, many or name a class of expanded clone.

TRBV19	TRBJ1-1	.	.	TGTGCCAGTGCATGGAGTATGAACACTGAAGCTTTCTTT	CASAWSMNTEAFF
TRBV28	TRBJ2-7	.	TRBD1	TGTGCCAGCAGTTTGGAACCGGGGACAGGGGGCTCCTACGAGCAGTACTTC	CASSLEPGTGGSYEQYF
TRBV29-1	TRBJ1-2	.	.	TGCAGCGTTGTTCATTACTATGGCTACACCTTC	CSVVHYYGYTF
TRBV4-2	TRBJ2-2	once	.	TGTGCCAGCAGCCAAGCCACTAGAGTAGGCTCCACCGGGGAGCTGTTTTTT	CASSQATRVGSTGELFF
TRBV7-6	TRBJ1-2	.	TRBD1	TGTGCCAGCAGTTCGCCGGGACAGGGGGCTGGCTACACCTTC	CASSSPGQGAGYTF
TRBV24-1	TRBJ2-1	.	TRBD2	TGTGCCACCAGTGAGGGGGGGAGCGGGAGGTACAATGAGCAGTTCTTC	CATSEGGSGRYNEQFF
TRBV2	TRBJ1-3	once	TRBD1	TGTGCCAGCAGTGAACAGGGGGCGCTGGGAAACACCATATATTTT	CASSEQGALGNTIYF
TRBV5-4	TRBJ2-1	few	.	TGTGCCAGCAGCTTTGGTTGGGAGATCTCCTACAATGAGCAGTTCTTC	CASSFGWEISYNEQFF
TRBV19	TRBJ2-7	.	.	TGTGCCAGTAGGGAGACAGGAAGATCCTACGAGCAGTACTTC	CASRETGRSYEQYF
TRBV30	TRBJ1-1	.	.	TGTGCCTCTACGCTGAACACTGAAGCTTTCTTT	CASTLNTEAFF